The clone carrying this T cell receptor beta chain was seen repeatedly, ten times or more. What it binds is not known. The data were obtained in a study of regulatory T cells in long-lasting Graves disease. Study summary: Graves' patients with a new diagnosis had received antithyroid drugs under 3 months.

Trimming removed 5 bases at V and 2 bases at J, with 21 bases between. Germline CDR1 is DFQATT and CDR2 is SNEGSKA (reference sequence). The CDR3 sequence is 16 residues long. General observations from the study: Persistent disease preferred TRBV28, TRBJ1-2 and TRBJ2-5; new disease, TRBV20-1 and TRBJ2-1.

The time point here: newly diagnosed GD, antithyroid drugs for less than 3 months. RNA isolated from PBMCs was used to make the TCR library. Through Arm-PCR of CDR3 regions and iRepertoire HTBI primers, TCR beta libraries were built. From the multiplex PCR reads, TCRdb called clonotypes with MiXCR, one entry per CDR3 protein. Of 250,000 to 300,000 distinct CDR3 sequences listed, more than 15% are singletons. These data were likewise used in another study, on T cells in Graves' hyperthyroidism and ophthalmopathy. Turning to that study: Patients showing uncontrolled infection, other autoimmune disease, pregnancy or lactation were ineligible.

The receptor was derived from a woman in her twenties or thirties with Graves disease. The specimen was peripheral blood mononuclear cells (PBMCs), collected at new diagnosis, from a patient treated with antithyroid drugs. The chain couples TRBV20-1 to TRBJ2-5; possibly TRBD2 for D (5 bases). CDR3 in DNA: TGCAGTGCTCCGAGAGGCGGAGGACGGGCTCAAGAGACCCAGTACTTC. This codes for CSAPRGGGRAQETQYF.